What follows are 12 T cell receptor beta chains derived from one specimen sequenced in a study of T cell changes during pregnancy in multiple sclerosis. The protocol was immunoSEQ multiplex PCR, while the TCRdb copy is restricted to in-frame clones and leaves out a portion. The sample lists tens of thousands of clones, 92% occurring once. Sequencing was performed on peripheral blood, taken in the first trimester of pregnancy. The receptors were sampled from a female donor with multiple sclerosis, enrolled in a pregnancy study.

The genes are TRBV6-5 and TRBJ1-2; possibly TRBD1 for D (5 bases). The V gene's germline CDR1 is MNHEY and CDR2 SVGAGI. Trimming stripped 10 bases from V and 5 bases from J, with 23 bases between. The CDR3 spans 15 residues. The CDR3 is CATGGVKGMGYGYTF. The CDR3 DNA sequence: TGTGCCACCGGGGGGGTCAAGGGAATGGGGTATGGCTACACCTTC.

This clone has a single count. The chain is built from TRBV4-1 and TRBJ1-2; weak D call: TRBD1 (5 bases). This CDR3 contains 15 residues. CDR1 is MGHRA and CDR2 is YSYEKL in the germline V gene. With 2 bases removed from V and 4 bases from J, the gap between germline ends came to 14 bases. The CDR3 DNA reads as TGCGCCAGCAGCCAACTGACAGCCAACTTCTATGGCTACACCTTC. It codes for CASSQLTANFYGYTF.

Judged by abundance, this clone is medium-sized. J is TRBJ1-2 and V is TRBV6-1, with unresolved D. V shed 10 bases and J shed 3 bases, with 15 bases lying between them. Germline lookup yields CDR1 MNHNS and CDR2 SASEGT. CDR3 length: 13 amino acids. The chain's CDR3 is CATPGRSYYGYTF. In DNA, the CDR3 is TGTGCCACCCCTGGCCGGAGTTACTATGGCTACACCTTC.

This clone occurred once. The chain is built from TRBV6-1 and TRBJ1-6; 7 bases agree with TRBD1. CDR1 is MNHNS and CDR2 is SASEGT in the germline V gene. The CDR3 extends over 16 amino acids. V lost 4 bases, J lost 1 base, and 4 bases stayed unmatched. The CDR3 DNA reads as TGTGCCAGCAGTGTGGACAGGCGATCCTATAATTCACCCCTCCACTTT. Residues: CASSVDRRSYNSPLHF.

This clone was observed a single time. The chain has TRBV4-3 and TRBJ2-7; no clear D. Per the germline V gene, CDR1 is LGHNA and CDR2 is YSLEER. Trimming cost V 0 bases and J 6 bases, with 15 bases left between them. This CDR3 is 15 amino acids long. CDR3 region: CASSQDKRLPGEQYF. Written as DNA, the CDR3 is TGCGCCAGCAGCCAAGATAAGCGACTGCCGGGCGAGCAGTACTTC.

The chain combines TRBV11-2 with TRBJ2-7, with 8 bases aligning to TRBD1. The CDR3 sequence is 16 residues long. J gave up 0 bases and V 6 bases, and 10 bases lay outside the gene matches. The germline gives CDR1 SGHAT, CDR2 FQNNGV. The CDR3 sequence is CASSYGQGVISYEQYF. The CDR3 bases are TGTGCCAGCAGTTACGGACAGGGCGTAATCTCCTACGAGCAGTACTTC.

This rearrangement joins TRBV11-2 to TRBJ1-2; TRBD1 matches 7 bases. The V gene end was trimmed by 6 bases and the J gene end by 3 bases; junction bases not matched to a gene: 10. There are 15 residues in the CDR3. Germline CDR1 is SGHAT and CDR2 is FQNNGV. For the CDR3, the DNA is TGTGCCAGCAGGGAGAGGGGCAGGGGGGACTATGGCTACACCTTC. Protein: CASRERGRGDYGYTF.

CDR3 sequence reads: CASSVPGLAGWEQYF. The CDR3 coding sequence is TGCGCCAGCAGCGTACCGGGACTAGCGGGGTGGGAGCAGTACTTC. The chain couples TRBV4-1 to TRBJ2-7, with TRBD2 matching 13 bases. CDR3 length equals 15 residues. V was pared by 5 bases and J by 7 bases, with 8 bases of the junction left unmatched. Germline V gives CDR1 MGHRA, CDR2 YSYEKL.

The chain links TRBV9 to TRBJ1-4; D call uncertain. Trimming removed 0 bases from V and 5 bases from J, with 8 bases in between. The length of the CDR3 is 14 residues. Germline CDR1 is SGDLS and CDR2 is YYNGEE. For the CDR3, the DNA is TGTGCCAGCAGCGTAGGGGGAGGGAATGAAAAACTGTTTTTT. Translation: CASSVGGGNEKLFF.

This clone came up once. The chain is built from TRBV2 and TRBJ2-6; D remains unclear. The CDR3 is 16 amino acids. Looked up from germline, CDR1 is SNHLY and CDR2 is FYNNEI. The V gene lost 2 bases and the J gene lost 0 bases, with 8 bases spanning the gap. The CDR3 region is CASSELGPSGANVLTF. CDR3 in DNA: TGTGCCAGCAGTGAACTTGGGCCCTCTGGGGCCAACGTCCTGACTTTC.

This chain connects TRBV30 to TRBJ2-7, with 8 bases fitting TRBD1. The CDR3 loop spans 15 amino acids. Germline loops: CDR1 GTSNPN, CDR2 SVGIG (reference sequence). V shed 1 base, J shed 6 bases, and the junction held 11 bases outside the gene matches. CDR3 protein: CAWSAETGERGEQYF. The CDR3 DNA sequence: TGTGCCTGGAGTGCGGAGACAGGGGAAAGAGGCGAGCAGTACTTC.

V usage is TRBV19 and J usage is TRBJ1-4, with a possible D match to TRBD1 (5 bases). The CDR3 totals 14 residues. Germline V lookup: CDR1 LNHDA, CDR2 SQIVND (reference sequence). Trimming took 3 bases from V and 8 from J, leaving 13 bases between them. CDR3 sequence reads: CASSMQGFREKLFF. For the CDR3, the DNA is TGTGCCAGTAGTATGCAGGGCTTCAGGGAAAAACTGTTTTTT.